These 22 T cell receptor beta chains share one sample of origin, sequenced in a study of blood T cells in healthy people across ages. With a J-beta primer mix and a sample-barcoded 5' primer, a second PCR ran about 6 to 11 cycles. TCRdb reprocessed the 5' RACE reads with MiXCR, giving one entry per CDR3 protein. This repertoire shows some 800,000 distinct CDR3 sequences, approximately 25% found once; its top ten account for 3% to 4.5%. These records were also assigned to another study, of T cells of mothers and their children.

The sequenced material came from blood. These receptors all come from a boy aged 5-17 years in good health.

CDR3 coding DNA: TGTGCCAGCACCGACAGCTTCACAGATACGCAGTATTTT. It yields the protein CASTDSFTDTQYF. The gene calls are TRBV28 and TRBJ2-3; D perhaps matches TRBD1 (5 bases). Per germline, CDR1 MDHEN and CDR2 SYDVKM. This CDR3 spans 13 amino acids. Trimming removed 7 bases from V and 2 bases from J, with 10 bases in between. Using reference TRBV28 and TRBJ2-3 for the parts outside the CDR3, the full variable domain is DVKVTQSSRYLVKRTGEKVFLECVQDMDHENMFWYRQDPGLGLRLIYFSYDVKMKEKGDIPEGYSVSREKKERFSLILESASTNQTSMYLCASTDSFTDTQYFGPGTRLTVL.

The gene calls are TRBV20-1 and TRBJ2-5; tentative D call: TRBD1 (5 bases). The CDR3 sequence is 13 residues long. The V gene's germline CDR1 is DFQATT and CDR2 SNEGSKA (reference sequence). Trimming took off 4 bases at V and 1 base at J, with 10 bases between the two ends. DNA for the CDR3: TGCAGTGCTACCCGACAGATCCAAGAGACCCAGTACTTC. This translates into CSATRQIQETQYF.

CDR3 sequence reads: CASSVAGRDTEAFF. CDR3 nucleotides: TGTGCCAGCAGCGTTGCTGGGCGAGACACTGAAGCTTTCTTT. The chain uses TRBV7-3 and TRBJ1-1; D ambiguous. The CDR3 consists of 14 residues. With 5 bases removed from V and 3 bases from J, the gap between germline ends came to 13 bases. Per the germline V gene, CDR1 is SGHTA and CDR2 is FQGTGA.

V and J are TRBV12-3 or TRBV12-4 and TRBJ1-2; D is possibly TRBD1 (5 bases). Trimming pared 5 bases from V and 4 bases from J, leaving 14 bases between. There are 14 residues in the CDR3. The CDR3 DNA reads as TGTGCCAGCAGTCGGGGGGTTGAGATCTATGGCTACACCTTC. Translated: CASSRGVEIYGYTF.

This rearrangement joins TRBV7-9 to TRBJ2-5; D is undetermined. Germline V gene sequence: CDR1 SEHNR, CDR2 FQNEAQ (reference sequence). Trimming took 3 bases from V and 5 from J, leaving 10 bases between them. The CDR3 runs to 13 residues. The CDR3 sequence is CASSFALWETQYF. As DNA, the CDR3 is TGTGCCAGCAGCTTCGCGTTGTGGGAGACCCAGTACTTC. Full variable domain (missing parts from reference TRBV7-9 and TRBJ2-5): DTGVSQNPRHKITKRGQNVTFRCDPISEHNRLYWYRQTLGQGPEFLTYFQNEAQLEKSRLLSDRFSAERPKGSFSTLEIQRTEQGDSAMYLCASSFALWETQYFGPGTRLLVL.

This clonotype appeared a few times. This sequence joins TRBV7-2 and TRBJ1-5; D is uncertain. CDR3 length equals 14 residues. Looked up from germline, CDR1 is SGHTA and CDR2 is FQGNSA. V shed 3 bases and J shed 2 bases, with 8 bases lying between them. The CDR3 coding sequence is TGTGCCAGCAGCTTCGGGTTGGGCAATCAGCCCCAGCATTTT. Translating it yields CASSFGLGNQPQHF.

The V and J genes are TRBV20-1 and TRBJ2-7; a weak D match, TRBD2 (6 bases). V gave up 1 base and J gave up 2 bases, with 9 bases separating them. Per the germline V gene, CDR1 is DFQATT and CDR2 is SNEGSKA (reference sequence). The CDR3 spans 13 residues. The CDR3 spells CSARGGVTYEQYF. The CDR3 region has the DNA TGCAGTGCTAGAGGCGGGGTTACCTACGAGCAGTACTTC.

CDR3 in amino acids: CASSQAPGRVYNEQFF. DNA of the CDR3: TGCGCCAGCAGCCAAGCTCCGGGACGGGTCTACAATGAGCAGTTCTTC. The chain recombines TRBV4-1 with TRBJ2-5; D is tentatively TRBD1 or TRBD2 (5 bases each). The end of the DNA fits TRBJ2-1 better, so the J call may be wrong. The CDR3 runs to 16 residues. From germline, CDR1 is MGHRA and CDR2 YSYEKL.

This chain links TRBV3-1 with TRBJ2-5; D may correspond to TRBD1 or TRBD2 (5 bases each). The J call may be in error: the DNA end matches TRBJ2-1 better. The V gene's germline CDR1 is LGHDT and CDR2 YNNKEL (reference sequence). The CDR3 length is 17 residues. This chain's CDR3 is CASSLKTGDRRADEQFF. In DNA form, the CDR3 reads TGTGCCAGCAGCCTCAAGACCGGGGACCGGAGAGCGGATGAGCAGTTCTTC.

The table lists this clonotype with a few counts. The gene calls are TRBV6-5 and TRBJ2-5; 7 nucleotides agree with TRBD1. The ends lost 5 bases at V and 9 bases at J; junction bases unmatched: 12. The CDR3 has 14 amino acids. In germline, CDR1 is MNHEY, CDR2 SVGAGI. DNA of the CDR3: TGTGCCAGCAGTAAAGGACAGGCCTACGAGGCCCAGTACTTC. Its protein product is CASSKGQAYEAQYF.

The chain links TRBV4-3 to TRBJ1-1; D call uncertain. Germline CDR1 and CDR2: LGHNA and YSLEER. The V and J ends lost 0 bases and 1 base respectively, with 9 bases between them. The CDR3 contains 15 residues. The CDR3 region is CASSQDWASNTEAFF. CDR3 in DNA: TGCGCCAGCAGCCAAGATTGGGCCTCGAACACTGAAGCTTTCTTT.

The chain employs TRBV7-2 and TRBJ1-1; unclear D gene. Looked up from germline, CDR1 is SGHTA and CDR2 is FQGNSA. Trimming cost V 4 bases and J 3 bases, with 9 bases left between them. This CDR3 comprises 13 residues. The CDR3 nucleotides are TGTGCCAGCAGCTCCGAGCCTTACACTGAAGCTTTCTTT. Its translation is CASSSEPYTEAFF.

The chain employs TRBV4-3 and TRBJ2-6, with TRBD1 matching 9 bases. Germline V gene data show CDR1 as LGHNA and CDR2 as YSLEER. This CDR3 spans 17 amino acids. J gave up 2 bases and V 4 bases, and 6 bases lay outside the gene matches. The CDR3 spells CASSRGQGRAGANVLTF. CDR3 nucleotide sequence: TGCGCCAGCAGCCGGGGACAGGGAAGAGCTGGGGCCAACGTCCTGACTTTC.

The chain has TRBV12-3 or TRBV12-4 and TRBJ2-4; D is ambiguous. There are 14 residues in the CDR3. The ends were cut back, 5 bases at V and 2 bases at J, with 10 bases in the middle. The CDR3 here is CASSPQVPKNIQYF. The CDR3 region has the DNA TGTGCCAGCAGTCCCCAGGTTCCCAAAAACATTCAGTACTTC.

Many counts were recorded for this clonotype. A read error may produce the germline difference seen at one junction end. The chain is built from TRBV7-2 and TRBJ2-1; 9 bases line up with TRBD2. CDR1 and CDR2 from the germline V gene are SGHTA and FQGNSA. CDR3 length: 15 amino acids. For the CDR3, the DNA is TGTGCCAGCAGTTTAGCGGGGGCCTCCTACAATGAGCAGTTCTTC. Its protein product is CASSLAGASYNEQFF.

The chain is built from TRBV4-1 and TRBJ1-2; D gene ambiguous. V was trimmed by 0 bases and J by 4 bases, leaving 15 bases between them. This CDR3 is 16 amino acids long. Germline CDR1 reads MGHRA; CDR2 reads YSYEKL. The CDR3 sequence: CASSQEPKLISYGYTF. The CDR3 region has the DNA TGCGCCAGCAGCCAAGAACCGAAACTAATTAGCTATGGCTACACCTTC.

This clonotype was counted a few times. This chain connects TRBV5-6 to TRBJ2-7; 7 positions agree with TRBD1. Germline values: CDR1 SGHDT, CDR2 YYEEEE. The V and J ends lost 5 bases and 0 bases, in that order; junction bases with no gene match: 8. The CDR3 is made up of 15 amino acids. The CDR3 reads CASSWDSGFSYEQYF. The CDR3 coding sequence is TGTGCCAGCAGTTGGGACAGTGGGTTCTCCTACGAGCAGTACTTC.

In this sample, this clonotype turned up a few times. The CDR3 reads CSARGQGASGANVLTF. The CDR3 region has the DNA TGCAGTGCTAGAGGACAGGGGGCGAGCGGGGCCAACGTCCTGACTTTC. The chain employs TRBV20-1 and TRBJ2-6; TRBD1 agrees at 10 bases. The junction had 4 bases not matched to a gene; V was cut back by 1 base and J by 4 bases. CDR1 is DFQATT and CDR2 is SNEGSKA in the germline V gene (reference sequence). The CDR3 runs 16 residues.

The chain links TRBV2 to TRBJ2-1, with D perhaps matching TRBD1 (5 bases). V lost 1 base, J lost 0 bases, and 19 bases lay in between. Germline loops: CDR1 SNHLY, CDR2 FYNNEI. CDR3 length: 19 amino acids. The DNA for the CDR3 is TGTGCCAGCAGTGAAGAAGGCAGGGCATTCTCCTTCTCCTACAATGAGCAGTTCTTC. The encoded protein is CASSEEGRAFSFSYNEQFF.

The gene calls are TRBV4-3 and TRBJ1-2; possible D gene TRBD1, 5 bases. The CDR3 is 15 residues long. The germline V gene encodes CDR1 LGHNA and CDR2 YSLEER. Trimming cost V 0 bases and J 5 bases, with 13 bases left between them. The CDR3 DNA is TGCGCCAGCAGCCAAGATTGGGGGGGGACGTATGGCTACACCTTC. Translation gives CASSQDWGGTYGYTF.

The chain uses TRBV7-6 and TRBJ2-7, with TRBD1 as a possible D gene (6 bases). The V gene lost 1 base and the J gene lost 5 bases, with 12 bases spanning the gap. The CDR3 length is 14 residues. From germline, CDR1 is SGHVS and CDR2 FNYEAQ. CDR3 in amino acids: CASSLVGGGDEQYF. DNA for the CDR3: TGTGCCAGCAGCTTAGTTGGGGGCGGCGACGAGCAGTACTTC.

This clonotype has only a few counts. This chain uses TRBV7-8 with TRBJ2-5; D not certain. V lost 6 bases, J lost 1 base, and 9 bases lay in between. The CDR3 is 13 amino acids. In germline, CDR1 is SGHVS, CDR2 FQNEAQ. The CDR3 sequence: CASRLLGQETQYF. DNA of the CDR3: TGTGCCAGCAGGCTTTTGGGCCAAGAGACCCAGTACTTC.